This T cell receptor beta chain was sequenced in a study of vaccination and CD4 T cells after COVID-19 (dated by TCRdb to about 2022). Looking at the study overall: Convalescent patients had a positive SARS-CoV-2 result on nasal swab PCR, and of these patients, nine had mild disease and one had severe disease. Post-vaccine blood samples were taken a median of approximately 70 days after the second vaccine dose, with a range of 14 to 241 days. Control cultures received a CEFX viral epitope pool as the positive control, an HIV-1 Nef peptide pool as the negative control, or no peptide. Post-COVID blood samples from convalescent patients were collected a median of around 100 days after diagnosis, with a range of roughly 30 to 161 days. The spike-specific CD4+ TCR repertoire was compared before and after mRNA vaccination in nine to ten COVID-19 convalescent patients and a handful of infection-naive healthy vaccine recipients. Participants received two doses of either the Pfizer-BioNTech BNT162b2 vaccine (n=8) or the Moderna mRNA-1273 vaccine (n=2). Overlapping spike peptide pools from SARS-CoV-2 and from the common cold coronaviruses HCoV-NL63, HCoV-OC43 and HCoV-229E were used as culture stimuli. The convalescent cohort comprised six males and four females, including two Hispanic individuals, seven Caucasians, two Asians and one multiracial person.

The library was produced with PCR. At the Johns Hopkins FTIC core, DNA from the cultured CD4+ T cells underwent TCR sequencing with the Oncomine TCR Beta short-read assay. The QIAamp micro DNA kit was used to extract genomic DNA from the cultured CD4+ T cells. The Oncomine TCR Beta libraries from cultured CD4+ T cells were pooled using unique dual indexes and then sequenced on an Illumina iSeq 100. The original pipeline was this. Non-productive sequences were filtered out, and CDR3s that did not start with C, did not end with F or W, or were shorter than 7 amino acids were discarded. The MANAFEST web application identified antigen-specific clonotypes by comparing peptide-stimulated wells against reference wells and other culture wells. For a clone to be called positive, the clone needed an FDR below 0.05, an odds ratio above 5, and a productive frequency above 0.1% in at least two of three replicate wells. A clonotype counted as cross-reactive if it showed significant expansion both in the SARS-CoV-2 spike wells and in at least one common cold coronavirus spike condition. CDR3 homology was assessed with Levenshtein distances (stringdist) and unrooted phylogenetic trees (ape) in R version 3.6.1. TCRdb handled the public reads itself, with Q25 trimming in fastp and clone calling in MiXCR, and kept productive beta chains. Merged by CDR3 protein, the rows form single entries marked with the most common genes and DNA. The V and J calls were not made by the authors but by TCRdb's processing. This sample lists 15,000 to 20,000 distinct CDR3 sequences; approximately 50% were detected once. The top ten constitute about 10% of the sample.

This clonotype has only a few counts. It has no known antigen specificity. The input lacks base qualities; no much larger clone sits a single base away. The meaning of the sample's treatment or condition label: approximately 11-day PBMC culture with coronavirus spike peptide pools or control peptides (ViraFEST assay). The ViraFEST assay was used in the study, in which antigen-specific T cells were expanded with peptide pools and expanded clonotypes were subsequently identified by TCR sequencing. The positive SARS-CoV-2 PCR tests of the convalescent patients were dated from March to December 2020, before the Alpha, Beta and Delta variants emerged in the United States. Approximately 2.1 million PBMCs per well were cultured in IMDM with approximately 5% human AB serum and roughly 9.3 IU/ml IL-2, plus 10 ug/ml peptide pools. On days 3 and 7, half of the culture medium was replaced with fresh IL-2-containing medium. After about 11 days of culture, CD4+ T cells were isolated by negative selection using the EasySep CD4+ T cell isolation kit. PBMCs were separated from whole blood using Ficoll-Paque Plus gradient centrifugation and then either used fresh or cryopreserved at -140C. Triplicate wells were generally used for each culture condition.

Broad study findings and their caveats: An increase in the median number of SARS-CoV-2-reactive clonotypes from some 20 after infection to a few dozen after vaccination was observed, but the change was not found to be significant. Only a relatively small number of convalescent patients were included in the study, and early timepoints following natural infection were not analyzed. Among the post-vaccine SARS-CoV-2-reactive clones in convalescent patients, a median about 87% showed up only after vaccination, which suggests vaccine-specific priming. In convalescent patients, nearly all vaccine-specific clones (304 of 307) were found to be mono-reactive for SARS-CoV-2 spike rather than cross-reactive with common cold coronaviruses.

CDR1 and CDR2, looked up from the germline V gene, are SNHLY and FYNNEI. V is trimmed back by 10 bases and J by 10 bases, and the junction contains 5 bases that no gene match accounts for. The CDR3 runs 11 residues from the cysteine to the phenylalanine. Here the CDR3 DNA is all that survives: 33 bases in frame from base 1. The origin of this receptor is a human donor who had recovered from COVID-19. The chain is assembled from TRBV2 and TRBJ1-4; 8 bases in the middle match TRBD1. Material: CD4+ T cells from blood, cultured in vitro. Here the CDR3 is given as CATYRGGKLFF. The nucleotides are TGTGCCACCTACAGGGGGGGAAAACTGTTTTTT.